This entry describes one TCR beta chain. Its cognate antigen is unknown. These data belong to a study of beta chain features in type 1 diabetes. The study, taken as a whole, reports: VDJ junctions from patients with type 1 diabetes contained fewer insertions and more deletions. Whether HLA type affects TCRB rearrangement stayed undetermined in the present work. TCRB CDR3s were moderately but significantly shorter in Type 1 diabetes patients in all four CD4+ subsets.

With 6 bases removed from V and 4 bases from J, the gap between germline ends came to 6 bases. This CDR3 has 11 amino acids. CDR1 and CDR2 from the germline V gene are SNHLY and FYNNEI. Every sorted population was more than 95% pure. Since all of the isolated RNA was reverse transcribed, expressed TCRB transcripts were what got sequenced. For naive, central memory and regulatory T cell samples, reads averaged around 3.5 million. Repertoires were generated with immunoSEQ multiplex PCR, while TCRdb's copy carries only in-frame clones and drops some. Of about 340,000 clones in the sample, 7% to 10% were seen once.

The J gene is TRBJ2-5, the V gene TRBV2, with D possibly matching TRBD1 (5 bases). The clonotype was recovered from a young man with type 1 diabetes. Sequences were obtained from central memory CD4+ T cells from blood. The CDR3 bases are TGTGCCAGCAGCGACAGAGAGACCCAGTACTTC. Translating it yields CASSDRETQYF.